This TCR beta chain derives from a study of shared clonotypes between healthy human individuals. The length of the CDR3 is 16 residues. Germline V gene lookup returns CDR1 SGHDT and CDR2 YYEEEE. V shed 4 bases, J shed 6 bases, and the junction held 14 bases outside the gene matches. The data were produced by immunoSEQ multiplex PCR, yet TCRdb's version contains in-frame clones alone and is incomplete. The sample lists about 580,000 clones, about 98% seen once, with 0.3% in the top ten. CD45RO negativity and positive selection for CCR7 defined naive CD8 cells, a population that excluded terminally differentiated effector memory CD45RA+ cells.

The TCR was taken from a man aged 25 to 45 in good health. The chain couples TRBV5-6 to TRBJ2-3, with 7 nucleotides matching TRBD2. Sample: naive CD8+ T cells sorted from blood. The CDR3: CASSGRTSMGMDTQYF. The CDR3 coding sequence is TGTGCCAGCAGCGGGAGGACTAGTATGGGGATGGATACGCAGTATTTT.